This T cell receptor beta chain was retrieved from a study of T cells in Graves' hyperthyroidism and ophthalmopathy. General study points: Blood also held most thyroid clonotypes expanded beyond 0.001.

In this sample, this clonotype turned up many times. Antigen: not known. There are 15 residues in the CDR3. The V gene's germline CDR1 is SNHLY and CDR2 FYNNEI. Trimming shortened V by 4 bases and J by 4 bases, and 16 bases separated the two germline ends. TCR beta CDR3 sequences were amplified from RNA transcripts. Initially, a first-round RT-PCR of the TCR CDR3 employed the HTBI primer set. TCRdb itself ran the multiplex PCR reads through MiXCR, one entry per CDR3 protein. The table records more than 300,000 distinct CDR3 sequences, 17% of them present only once. Newly diagnosed hyperthyroidism patients aged 18 to 65 years had disease lasting under 2 months. The diagnoses drew upon clinical symptoms, serum thyroxine and TRAb, thyroid ultrasound and orbital computed tomography. The study collected blood at first hyperthyroidism diagnosis, before any ophthalmopathy symptoms arose.

This TCR was sampled from a woman in her twenties or thirties with Graves' hyperthyroidism that later progressed to Graves' ophthalmopathy. What was sequenced was blood. The V call is TRBV2, the J call TRBJ1-2, with no clear D. This chain's CDR3 is CASSGVLGNSYGYTF. The CDR3, as DNA: TGTGCCAGCAGTGGGGTTCTCGGGAACAGCTATGGCTACACCTTC. Drawing the rest from reference TRBV2 and TRBJ1-2, the complete variable domain is EPEVTQTPSHQVTQMGQEVILRCVPISNHLYFYWYRQILGQKVEFLVSFYNNEISEKSEIFDDQFSVERPDGSNFTLKIRSTKLEDSAMYFCASSGVLGNSYGYTFGSGTRLTVV.